These T cell receptor beta chains were read from a single sample in a study of T cell repertoires in cytomegalovirus infection. In TCRdb, the reads were re-called with MiXCR into one record per CDR3 protein. Of 150,000 to 200,000 distinct CDR3 sequences listed, over 13% were seen once; the top ten hold 25% to 30%. What was sequenced was PBMCs. These receptors were taken from a human donor in good health (CMV status not recorded). Some clones in this sample may be carry-over from other donors' samples. The CDR3 runs from the conserved cysteine through the conserved F or W. Each record gives: clone size, J gene, D gene, V gene, CDR3 protein, CDR3 DNA. D genes are given only for firm matches. Clone size, where shown, is once, few, many, or a class for clones that have expanded.

size: few; J: TRBJ2-2; D: -; V: TRBV5-1; CDR3: CASKEAYRNTGELFF; DNA: TGCGCCAGCAAAGAGGCTTATAGGAACACCGGGGAGCTGTTTTTT
size: few; J: TRBJ2-2; D: TRBD1; V: TRBV29-1; CDR3: CSVGQGVTGELFF; DNA: TGCAGCGTTGGGCAGGGGGTCACCGGGGAGCTGTTTTTT
size: many; J: TRBJ2-3; D: -; V: TRBV29-1; CDR3: CSAPLGQRDTQYF; DNA: TGCAGCGCTCCCTTGGGGCAGAGAGATACGCAGTATTTT
size: many; J: TRBJ2-3; D: TRBD2; V: TRBV12-3/TRBV12-4; CDR3: CASSSPAGGSTDTQYF; DNA: TGTGCCAGCAGTTCCCCAGCGGGGGGTTCAACAGATACGCAGTATTTT
size: -; J: TRBJ1-6; D: -; V: TRBV20-1; CDR3: CSARRSDSPLHF; DNA: TGCAGTGCTAGACGGTCCGATTCACCCCTCCACTTT
size: many; J: TRBJ2-5; D: TRBD2; V: TRBV7-2; CDR3: CASSLNPAGGGETQYF; DNA: TGTGCCAGCAGCTTAAATCCGGCGGGAGGGGGAGAGACCCAGTACTTC
size: many; J: TRBJ2-3; D: -; V: TRBV7-2; CDR3: CASSYRDTQYF; DNA: TGTGCCAGCAGCTATAGAGATACGCAGTATTTT
size: few; J: TRBJ1-4; D: -; V: TRBV14; CDR3: CASSQVRGRWEKLFF; DNA: TGTGCCAGCAGCCAAGTCCGGGGGCGGTGGGAAAAACTGTTTTTT
size: -; J: TRBJ1-6; D: TRBD1; V: TRBV5-1; CDR3: CASRTDRGATSPLHF; DNA: TGCGCCAGCAGGACCGACAGGGGGGCTACTTCACCCCTCCACTTT
size: -; J: TRBJ2-1; D: -; V: TRBV20-1; CDR3: CSASIVSNEQFF; DNA: TGCAGTGCTAGTATAGTAAGCAATGAGCAGTTCTTC
size: many; J: TRBJ1-4; D: TRBD1; V: TRBV7-8; CDR3: CASSIVPGTGRNEKLFF; DNA: TGTGCCAGCAGCATAGTTCCGGGGACAGGGAGGAATGAAAAACTGTTTTTT
size: -; J: TRBJ2-7; D: TRBD1; V: TRBV12-3/TRBV12-4; CDR3: CASSPSRGQIYEQYF; DNA: TGTGCCAGCAGCCCCAGCAGGGGGCAAATCTACGAGCAGTACTTC
size: -; J: TRBJ2-7; D: -; V: TRBV30; CDR3: CAWSASSYEQYF; DNA: TGTGCCTGGAGTGCCTCCAGCTACGAGCAGTACTTC
size: many; J: TRBJ2-1; D: -; V: TRBV7-2; CDR3: CASSLSSDRVWVSYNEQFF; DNA: TGTGCCAGCAGCCTCAGCAGCGACAGAGTGTGGGTTTCCTACAATGAGCAGTTCTTC
size: many; J: TRBJ2-2; D: -; V: TRBV7-8; CDR3: CASSPRIAESPGELFF; DNA: TGTGCCAGCAGCCCCCGGATAGCGGAGTCCCCCGGGGAGCTGTTTTTT
size: many; J: TRBJ2-3; D: TRBD2; V: TRBV7-9; CDR3: CASSSQIPGGLAEFTDTQYF; DNA: TGTGCCAGCAGCTCACAAATCCCAGGGGGACTAGCGGAGTTCACAGATACGCAGTATTTT
size: -; J: TRBJ2-3; D: TRBD2; V: TRBV28; CDR3: CASSFLPQGLRGLAGTSTDTQYF; DNA: TGTGCCAGCAGTTTTTTGCCTCAGGGCCTCCGAGGGCTAGCGGGCACAAGCACAGATACGCAGTATTTT
size: -; J: TRBJ1-5; D: -; V: TRBV28; CDR3: CASATQGQPQHF; DNA: TGTGCCAGCGCTACACAGGGACAGCCCCAGCATTTT
size: few; J: TRBJ2-1; D: -; V: TRBV7-9; CDR3: CASSLLEGGFNEQFF; DNA: TGTGCCAGCAGCCTGTTGGAGGGGGGCTTCAATGAGCAGTTCTTC
size: many; J: TRBJ1-5; D: -; V: TRBV7-2; CDR3: CASSFDSNQPQHF; DNA: TGTGCCAGCAGCTTCGATAGCAATCAGCCCCAGCATTTT
size: -; J: TRBJ2-1; D: -; V: TRBV29-1; CDR3: CSVDDGTGSYNEQFF; DNA: TGCAGCGTTGATGACGGGACTGGCTCCTACAATGAGCAGTTCTTC
size: many; J: TRBJ2-1; D: -; V: TRBV7-2; CDR3: CASSPGMGEQFF; DNA: TGTGCCAGCAGCCCCGGGATGGGTGAGCAGTTCTTC
size: few; J: TRBJ2-2; D: -; V: TRBV5-1; CDR3: CASLDRGGTGELFF; DNA: TGCGCCAGCCTTGACAGGGGAGGGACCGGGGAGCTGTTTTTT
size: few; J: TRBJ2-2; D: TRBD2; V: TRBV20-1; CDR3: CSAPLASGTSTGELFF; DNA: TGCAGTGCCCCCCTGGCTAGCGGGACTTCAACCGGGGAGCTGTTTTTT
size: many; J: TRBJ2-1; D: TRBD2; V: TRBV12-3/TRBV12-4; CDR3: CASTLAGVASYNEQFF; DNA: TGTGCCAGCACTCTAGCGGGAGTGGCGTCCTACAATGAGCAGTTCTTC
size: many; J: TRBJ1-2; D: TRBD1; V: TRBV7-8; CDR3: CASSLGTGANYGYTF; DNA: TGTGCCAGCAGCTTAGGGACAGGGGCTAACTATGGCTACACCTTC
size: -; J: TRBJ2-7; D: TRBD2; V: TRBV4-2; CDR3: CALPVSGSTYEQYF; DNA: TGTGCCCTCCCGGTTAGCGGGAGCACCTACGAGCAGTACTTC
size: few; J: TRBJ1-2; D: -; V: TRBV24-1; CDR3: CATSTTFSGYTF; DNA: TGTGCCACCAGTACGACCTTTAGCGGCTACACCTTC
size: many; J: TRBJ2-7; D: -; V: TRBV7-2; CDR3: CASSMDYEQYF; DNA: TGTGCCAGCAGCATGGACTACGAGCAGTACTTC
size: few; J: TRBJ2-1; D: -; V: TRBV29-1; CDR3: CSVEDLYGTQHNEQFF; DNA: TGCAGCGTTGAAGATCTATACGGAACTCAACACAATGAGCAGTTCTTC
size: many; J: TRBJ2-5; D: TRBD1; V: TRBV28; CDR3: CASTGTEETQYF; DNA: TGTGCCAGCACCGGGACAGAAGAGACCCAGTACTTC
size: few; J: TRBJ2-7; D: -; V: TRBV20-1; CDR3: CSARVGRGGSEQYF; DNA: TGCAGTGCTAGAGTCGGCAGGGGGGGTTCCGAGCAGTACTTC
size: -; J: TRBJ1-5; D: -; V: TRBV18; CDR3: CASSDSGGSNQPQHF; DNA: TGTGCCAGCTCAGACAGTGGAGGGAGCAATCAGCCCCAGCATTTT
size: -; J: TRBJ1-1; D: -; V: TRBV20-1; CDR3: CSARAQVSTEAFF; DNA: TGCAGTGCTAGAGCACAGGTTAGCACTGAAGCTTTCTTT
size: -; J: TRBJ1-5; D: TRBD1; V: TRBV28; CDR3: CASSYRDRGISNQPQHF; DNA: TGTGCCAGCAGCTACCGGGACAGGGGGATTAGCAATCAGCCCCAGCATTTT
size: many; J: TRBJ2-1; D: -; V: TRBV7-8; CDR3: CASSFLIVEQFF; DNA: TGTGCCAGCAGCTTCCTTATTGTTGAGCAGTTCTTC
size: many; J: TRBJ2-1; D: -; V: TRBV12-3/TRBV12-4; CDR3: CASGSSNEQFF; DNA: TGTGCCAGCGGGAGCTCCAATGAGCAGTTCTTC
size: -; J: TRBJ2-3; D: -; V: TRBV4-1; CDR3: CASSQAVPGDFDMGDTQYF; DNA: TGCGCCAGCAGCCAAGCGGTTCCAGGGGATTTCGACATGGGAGATACGCAGTATTTT
size: many; J: TRBJ1-1; D: -; V: TRBV2; CDR3: CASRETGIWGAFF; DNA: TGTGCCAGCAGGGAAACAGGGATTTGGGGAGCTTTCTTT
size: many; J: TRBJ2-1; D: -; V: TRBV7-2; CDR3: CASSLAGDNEQFF; DNA: TGTGCCAGCAGCTTAGCGGGAGACAATGAGCAGTTCTTC
size: few; J: TRBJ1-1; D: -; V: TRBV7-6; CDR3: CASSLTSHEAFF; DNA: TGTGCCAGCAGCTTAACCTCCCATGAAGCTTTCTTT
size: -; J: TRBJ2-7; D: -; V: TRBV6-2/TRBV6-3; CDR3: CASSWGSNYEQYF; DNA: TGTGCCAGCAGTTGGGGCAGCAACTACGAGCAGTACTTC
size: many; J: TRBJ2-7; D: -; V: TRBV4-3; CDR3: CASSQDRGAGVYEQYF; DNA: TGCGCCAGCAGCCAAGATAGGGGGGCCGGGGTTTACGAGCAGTACTTC
size: many; J: TRBJ2-1; D: TRBD2; V: TRBV11-2; CDR3: CASSSVAGGPVNEQFF; DNA: TGTGCCAGCAGCTCAGTAGCGGGAGGGCCGGTTAATGAGCAGTTCTTC
size: many; J: TRBJ1-2; D: -; V: TRBV29-1; CDR3: CSVEGGLKYGYTF; DNA: TGCAGCGTTGAAGGGGGGCTTAAGTATGGCTACACCTTC
size: -; J: TRBJ2-1; D: -; V: TRBV15; CDR3: CATSRDGLNEQFF; DNA: TGTGCCACCAGCAGAGATGGATTGAATGAGCAGTTCTTC
size: many; J: TRBJ1-5; D: -; V: TRBV10-3; CDR3: CATRDIYSNQPQHF; DNA: TGTGCCACCCGGGACATCTATAGCAATCAGCCCCAGCATTTT
size: -; J: TRBJ2-2; D: -; V: TRBV7-2; CDR3: CASSPRDYTNTGELFF; DNA: TGTGCCAGCAGCCCGCGTGACTATACGAACACCGGGGAGCTGTTTTTT
size: many; J: TRBJ2-7; D: -; V: TRBV7-3; CDR3: CASSLQGGQSYEQYF; DNA: TGTGCCAGCAGCTTACAGGGAGGTCAATCCTACGAGCAGTACTTC
size: few; J: TRBJ1-5; D: TRBD1; V: TRBV2; CDR3: CASSMDREGNQPQHF; DNA: TGTGCCAGCAGTATGGACAGGGAAGGCAATCAGCCCCAGCATTTT